The 24 T cell receptor beta chains presented below share a single source sample, sequenced in a study of cytomegalovirus exposure and HLA in healthy donors. 60 Vbeta and 13 Jbeta primers were used in PCR. Some clones are missing from TCRdb's copy, which holds only in-frame ones; the method was immunoSEQ multiplex PCR. Of some 200,000 clones in the sample, 75% to 85% were seen once. The specimen was PBMCs. The receptor set was obtained from a male donor in good health and CMV-seropositive.

The V call is TRBV27, the J call TRBJ1-2; perhaps TRBD1 as D (5 bases). Germline V gene sequence: CDR1 MNHEY, CDR2 SMNVEV (reference sequence). CDR3 size: 13 residues. V was shortened by 5 bases and J by 5 bases, with 12 bases between the two germline ends. CDR3 protein: CASSRGTVYGYTF. The CDR3 DNA is TGTGCCAGCAGTCGCGGGACCGTGTATGGCTACACCTTC.

CDR3 coding DNA: TGTGCCAGCAGCGCGGGACAGACCTATGGCTACACCTTC. It translates to CASSAGQTYGYTF. V is TRBV7-8 and J is TRBJ1-2, with TRBD1 identical over 7 bases. Germline trimming cut 5 bases from V and 4 bases from J; bases unmatched to any gene: 4. Germline-derived CDR1 and CDR2 are SGHVS and FQNEAQ. The CDR3 is 13 amino acids.

With regard to this clone: The sample has other DNA sequences that encode this CDR3 too. In DNA, the CDR3 is TGTGCCATCACAGGCGATAGCAATCAGCCCCAGCATTTT. It translates to CAITGDSNQPQHF. This chain joins TRBV10-3 and TRBJ1-5; D is uncertain. The CDR3 covers 13 residues. Trimming took off 7 bases at V and 0 bases at J, with 7 bases between the two ends. In germline, CDR1 is ENHRY, CDR2 SYGVKD.

V is TRBV30 and J is TRBJ2-1, with a tentative D call TRBD2 (5 bases). The V end was cut by 2 bases, the J end by 7 bases, with 12 bases between. Germline loops: CDR1 GTSNPN, CDR2 SVGIG (reference sequence). The CDR3 totals 13 residues. CDR3 in DNA: TGTGCCTGGAGTTCCCGAGGCGGGAATGAGCAGTTCTTC. Its translation: CAWSSRGGNEQFF.

The chain couples TRBV7-3 to TRBJ2-1, with 8 positions matching TRBD1. The CDR3 contains 16 residues. Trimming removed 5 bases from V and 9 bases from J; junction bases left unmatched: 15. Germline CDR1 and CDR2: SGHTA and FQGTGA. The CDR3 sequence is CASSPIGQGRFGEQFF. Here the CDR3 DNA reads TGTGCCAGCAGCCCCATTGGACAGGGCAGGTTTGGTGAGCAGTTCTTC.

The chain carries TRBV28 and TRBJ2-3; D is uncertain. Looked up from germline, CDR1 is MDHEN and CDR2 is SYDVKM. Trimming stripped 7 bases from V and 1 base from J, with 18 bases between. The CDR3 is 16 amino acids. CDR3 sequence (DNA): TGTGCCAGCACCTTAGTGTCGGATCGGGGCACAGATACGCAGTATTTT. Translated, it gives CASTLVSDRGTDTQYF. The full variable domain, in which reference TRBV28 and TRBJ2-3 provide the parts outside the CDR3, is DVKVTQSSRYLVKRTGEKVFLECVQDMDHENMFWYRQDPGLGLRLIYFSYDVKMKEKGDIPEGYSVSREKKERFSLILESASTNQTSMYLCASTLVSDRGTDTQYFGPGTRLTVL.

CDR3 in amino acids: CASSQLRSNYGYTF. The DNA of the CDR3 is TGTGCCAGCAGCCAGTTAAGGAGCAACTATGGCTACACCTTC. The genes are TRBV7-9 and TRBJ1-2; D not certain. The germline V and J ends were trimmed by 5 bases and 2 bases, with 12 bases remaining between them. Per germline, CDR1 SEHNR and CDR2 FQNEAQ (reference sequence). There are 14 residues in the CDR3.

The gene calls are TRBV11-1 and TRBJ2-3; the D gene is possibly TRBD2 (6 bases). CDR1 and CDR2 from the germline V gene are SGHAT and FQDESV (reference sequence). This CDR3 contains 16 residues. The germline V and J ends were trimmed by 5 bases and 0 bases, with 15 bases remaining between them. In nucleotides, the CDR3 is TGTGCCAGCAGCATTGGGACTGCGGAAAGCACAGATACGCAGTATTTT. Translated, it gives CASSIGTAESTDTQYF. The variable domain in full, completed from reference TRBV11-1 and TRBJ2-3, reads EAEVAQSPRYKITEKSQAVAFWCDPISGHATLYWYRQILGQGPELLVQFQDESVVDDSQLPKDRFSAERLKGVDSTLKIQPAELGDSAMYLCASSIGTAESTDTQYFGPGTRLTVL.

The chain couples TRBV28 to TRBJ2-7; D gene ambiguous. V lost 7 bases to trimming and J lost 2 bases, with 12 bases between them. Looked up from germline, CDR1 is MDHEN and CDR2 is SYDVKM. The CDR3 is made up of 13 amino acids. Here the CDR3 DNA reads TGTGCCAGCACGGGTGAAGTCACCTACGAGCAGTACTTC. This gives the protein CASTGEVTYEQYF.

The rearrangement links TRBV2 to TRBJ2-3; D perhaps matches TRBD1 (5 bases). The length of the CDR3 is 15 residues. Germline CDR1 reads SNHLY; CDR2 reads FYNNEI. Trimming took off 4 bases at V and 6 bases at J, with 17 bases between the two ends. The CDR3 spells CASSVETPDSDTQYF. As DNA, the CDR3 is TGTGCCAGCAGTGTAGAGACTCCTGACAGCGATACGCAGTATTTT.

The chain is built from TRBV7-2 and TRBJ2-7, with TRBD2 matching 7 bases. The V segment lost 5 bases and the J segment 3 bases; nucleotides outside the gene matches: 4. The CDR3 consists of 13 residues. Germline V gives CDR1 SGHTA, CDR2 FQGNSA. CDR3 nucleotide sequence: TGTGCCAGCAGCCACCGGGACTACTACGAGCAGTACTTC. Translation gives CASSHRDYYEQYF.

The DNA of the CDR3 is TGTGCCAGCAGTTTAGACAGGTATTCACCCCTCCACTTT. Amino acid sequence: CASSLDRYSPLHF. The rearrangement joins TRBV27 to TRBJ1-6, with D possibly TRBD1 on 6 matching bases. V was shortened by 2 bases and J by 8 bases, with 7 bases between the two germline ends. This CDR3 has 13 amino acids. Germline V gene data show CDR1 as MNHEY and CDR2 as SMNVEV (reference sequence).

The gene calls are TRBV13 and TRBJ1-1, with a possible D match to TRBD1 (6 bases). The CDR3 has 15 residues. V lost 5 bases and J 4 bases, leaving 17 bases between the germline ends. Germline V gives CDR1 PRHDT, CDR2 FYEKMQ (reference sequence). The CDR3 protein is CASSPIRGSSTEAFF. CDR3 DNA sequence: TGTGCCAGCAGCCCAATCAGGGGATCAAGCACTGAAGCTTTCTTT. Looking up the rest from reference TRBV13 and TRBJ1-1 gives the full variable domain: AAGVIQSPRHLIKEKRETATLKCYPIPRHDTVYWYQQGPGQDPQFLISFYEKMQSDKGSIPDRFSAQQFSDYHSELNMSSLELGDSALYFCASSPIRGSSTEAFFGQGTRLTVV.

The gene calls are TRBV4-2 and TRBJ2-7; D possibly corresponds to TRBD1 (6 bases). The CDR3 length is 17 residues. The V gene lost 0 bases and the J gene lost 3 bases, with 18 bases spanning the gap. Germline V CDR1 and CDR2: LGHNA, YNFKEQ. CDR3 amino acids: CASSQEAGTQTYYEQYF. The CDR3 coding sequence is TGTGCCAGCAGCCAAGAAGCCGGGACACAGACCTACTACGAGCAGTACTTC.

In its sample, this clone was seen once. This chain uses TRBV5-1 with TRBJ2-2; unclear D gene. Germline assignment: CDR1 SGHRS and CDR2 YFSETQ. V gave up 1 base and J gave up 4 bases, with 8 bases separating them. The length of the CDR3 is 14 residues. The CDR3 spells CASSLFRSTGELFF. The CDR3 DNA sequence: TGCGCCAGCAGCTTGTTTCGGTCCACCGGGGAGCTGTTTTTT.

The J gene is TRBJ2-2, the V gene TRBV7-6; 7 positions agree with TRBD1. Germline V CDR1 and CDR2: SGHVS, FNYEAQ. This CDR3 has 16 residues. V trimming: 5 bases; J trimming: 2 bases; junction bases outside the gene matches: 8. The CDR3 is CASSQSTGPNTGELFF. CDR3 bases: TGTGCCAGCAGCCAGTCGACAGGGCCCAACACCGGGGAGCTGTTTTTT.

This chain links TRBV18 with TRBJ1-5; D not certain. Germline CDR1 is KGHSH and CDR2 is LQKENI. Deletions cut 0 bases from V and 2 bases from J, with 5 bases between. The CDR3 is 14 amino acids. CDR3 DNA: TGTGCCAGCTCACCACCGGGAGGCAATCAGCCCCAGCATTTT. Its translation: CASSPPGGNQPQHF.

The V gene is TRBV9, the J gene TRBJ1-5; TRBD1 aligns across 10 bases. The CDR3 has 15 amino acids. Germline CDR1 reads SGDLS; CDR2 reads YYNGEE. Trimming cost V 2 bases and J 5 bases; bases outside gene matches: 4. The CDR3 sequence is CASSVGQGLDQPQHF. In nucleotides, the CDR3 is TGTGCCAGCAGCGTGGGACAGGGGTTGGATCAGCCCCAGCATTTT. The full variable domain, rest sourced from reference TRBV9 and TRBJ1-5, is DSGVTQTPKHLITATGQRVTLRCSPRSGDLSVYWYQQSLDQGLQFLIQYYNGEERAKGNILERFSAQQFPDLHSELNLSSLELGDSALYFCASSVGQGLDQPQHFGDGTRLSIL.

This rearrangement joins TRBV5-4 to TRBJ2-7; no clear D gene. This CDR3 contains 14 residues. Germline V gene data show CDR1 as SGHNT and CDR2 as YYREEE (reference sequence). V lost 3 bases, J lost 4 bases, and 14 bases lay in between. The CDR3 DNA reads as TGTGCCAGCAGCTCAACAGCCTACGGATACGAGCAGTACTTC. Translating gives CASSSTAYGYEQYF.

The V call is TRBV5-1, the J call TRBJ2-2; 12 bases match TRBD2. From germline, CDR1 is SGHRS and CDR2 YFSETQ. Trimming took 0 bases from V and 8 from J; bases not matched to a gene: 8. This CDR3 is 17 amino acids long. The CDR3 here is CASSLGGTSGPTGELFF. The CDR3 DNA reads TGCGCCAGCAGCTTGGGAGGGACTAGCGGGCCCACTGGGGAGCTGTTTTTT.

This clone was seen more than once but under ten times. This sample includes further DNA sequences coding for the same CDR3. V usage is TRBV9 and J usage is TRBJ1-3, with TRBD1 as a possible D gene (5 bases). CDR1 and CDR2 from the germline V gene are SGDLS and YYNGEE. The V end lost 0 bases, the J end lost 3 bases, and 7 bases lay between the germline ends. The CDR3 is made up of 14 amino acids. CDR3 residues: CASSVGGDGNTIYF. The CDR3 coding sequence is TGTGCCAGCAGCGTAGGGGGGGATGGAAACACCATATATTTT. The full variable domain, completed using reference TRBV9 and TRBJ1-3, is DSGVTQTPKHLITATGQRVTLRCSPRSGDLSVYWYQQSLDQGLQFLIQYYNGEERAKGNILERFSAQQFPDLHSELNLSSLELGDSALYFCASSVGGDGNTIYFGEGSWLTVV.

The V call is TRBV9, the J call TRBJ2-1, with a possible D match to TRBD2 (5 bases). The CDR3 loop spans 17 amino acids. V lost 1 base and J 4 bases, leaving 18 bases between the germline ends. Germline CDR1 reads SGDLS; CDR2 reads YYNGEE. The CDR3: CASSVSGLGSRYNEQFF. In nucleotides, the CDR3 is TGTGCCAGCAGCGTATCGGGGTTGGGGTCTAGATACAATGAGCAGTTCTTC.

This chain joins TRBV6-1 and TRBJ1-2; D ambiguous. CDR1 MNHNS and CDR2 SASEGT come from the germline V gene. The CDR3 is made up of 16 amino acids. V lost 2 bases and J 6 bases, leaving 19 bases between the germline ends. The CDR3 DNA reads TGTGCCAGCAGTGAATCCGGACTAGGTATTTGGGATGGCTACACCTTC. Amino acid sequence: CASSESGLGIWDGYTF.

The chain has TRBV7-2 and TRBJ1-5, with D maybe TRBD1 (5 bases). Trimming pared 5 bases from V and 3 bases from J, leaving 11 bases between. Per the germline V gene, CDR1 is SGHTA and CDR2 is FQGNSA. There are 14 residues in the CDR3. The CDR3 DNA reads as TGTGCCAGCAGCCCGACAGCGATCAATCAGCCCCAGCATTTT. Amino acids: CASSPTAINQPQHF.